This is a list of T cell receptor beta chains from one sample in a study of early T cells in non-severe SARS-CoV-2 infection. TCRdb fed the 5' RACE reads into MiXCR, producing one record per CDR3 protein. The table lists 60,000 to 80,000 distinct CDR3 sequences, 12% of them singletons. Source material: whole blood. Source of these receptors: an adult who was a healthcare worker with PCR-confirmed SARS-CoV-2 infection or an uninfected control (not recorded which). The CDR3 runs from the conserved cysteine through the conserved F or W. D genes are given only for firm matches. A clone size is listed for some rows: how often the clone was seen (once, few, many), or a class if it is expanded.

v_gene	d_gene	abundance	j_gene	CDR3aa	CDR3nt
TRBV2	.	.	TRBJ2-1	CASSERGYNEQFF	TGTGCCAGCAGTGAACGTGGGTACAATGAGCAGTTCTTC
TRBV5-1	.	.	TRBJ2-1	CASSLGGEYNEQFF	TGCGCCAGCAGCTTGGGCGGGGAGTACAATGAGCAGTTCTTC
TRBV28	TRBD2	few	TRBJ2-7	CASRSGGAGGADFYEQYF	TGTGCCAGCCGCTCCGGCGGGGCGGGAGGGGCGGATTTTTACGAGCAGTACTTC
TRBV7-9	TRBD1	few	TRBJ1-1	CASSSETGLNTEAFF	TGTGCCAGCAGCTCCGAGACAGGGTTGAACACTGAAGCTTTCTTT
TRBV5-6	.	.	TRBJ1-5	CASSLRVKGQPQHF	TGTGCCAGCAGCTTGAGGGTTAAGGGTCAGCCCCAGCATTTT
TRBV2	.	.	TRBJ2-3	CASKGSSNTQYF	TGTGCCAGCAAGGGATCATCCAATACGCAGTATTTT
TRBV28	.	many	TRBJ2-1	CASTSALHNEQFF	TGTGCCAGCACCTCTGCGTTGCACAATGAGCAGTTCTTC
TRBV29-1	TRBD1	.	TRBJ2-3	CSVGWDRGRDTQYF	TGCAGCGTCGGTTGGGACAGGGGCAGAGATACGCAGTATTTT
TRBV28	TRBD2	.	TRBJ2-7	CASTGRAGEQYF	TGTGCCAGCACCGGGAGGGCAGGCGAGCAGTACTTC
TRBV12-3/TRBV12-4	.	few	TRBJ2-3	CASTLRGSSTDTQYF	TGTGCCAGCACCTTGAGAGGGTCTAGCACAGATACGCAGTATTTT
TRBV14	.	many	TRBJ2-5	CASSQAYETQYF	TGTGCCAGCAGCCAAGCGTATGAGACCCAGTACTTC
TRBV20-1	.	.	TRBJ2-7	CSANTGSRSYEQYF	TGCAGTGCAAATACAGGGAGCCGCTCCTACGAGCAGTACTTC
TRBV2	.	many	TRBJ2-2	CASSEGEQGGELFF	TGTGCCAGCAGTGAAGGGGAGCAAGGCGGGGAGCTGTTTTTT
TRBV20-1	TRBD2	few	TRBJ2-1	CSAPGGTSSSNEQFF	TGCAGTGCCCCGGGGGGGACTAGTTCTTCCAATGAGCAGTTCTTC
TRBV9	.	.	TRBJ2-7	CASSVRGGGEQYF	TGTGCCAGCAGCGTTCGAGGGGGAGGCGAGCAGTACTTC
TRBV2	.	many	TRBJ1-2	CASSERGPLGGSGYTF	TGTGCCAGCAGTGAAAGGGGCCCGTTGGGAGGGAGTGGCTACACCTTC